Listed below are T cell receptor beta chains from one sample, sequenced in a study of T cell repertoires in cytomegalovirus infection. Via MiXCR, TCRdb re-called the reads, giving one row per CDR3 protein. The data show 750,000 to 900,000 distinct CDR3 sequences, 29% seen once. For these TCRs, the target antigens are not known. The sequencing used cultured CD8+ T cells from PBMCs, collected from culture after CMV antigen stimulation. These receptors came from a human donor in good health (CMV status not recorded). Some clones in this sample may be carry-over from other donors' samples. The CDR3 runs from the conserved cysteine through the conserved F or W. The order of the fields is D gene, V gene, J gene, clone size, CDR3 protein, CDR3 DNA. D genes are given only for firm matches. Some rows mark clone size as missing; the rest say once, few, many or name a class of expanded clone.

D gene: NA
V gene: TRBV7-9
J gene: TRBJ2-1
clone size: NA
CDR3 protein: CASSLDRGANEQFF
CDR3 DNA: TGTGCCAGCAGCCTAGATCGAGGGGCCAATGAGCAGTTCTTC

D gene: NA
V gene: TRBV7-6
J gene: TRBJ1-6
clone size: NA
CDR3 protein: CASRSRGYNSPLHF
CDR3 DNA: TGTGCCAGCAGAAGTAGGGGCTATAATTCACCCCTCCACTTT

D gene: NA
V gene: TRBV6-6
J gene: TRBJ2-7
clone size: NA
CDR3 protein: CASSNEGLSEQYF
CDR3 DNA: TGTGCCAGCAGTAACGAGGGGTTGAGCGAGCAGTACTTC

D gene: TRBD1
V gene: TRBV2
J gene: TRBJ2-3
clone size: few
CDR3 protein: CASRGQGDATDTQYF
CDR3 DNA: TGTGCCAGCCGCGGACAGGGGGATGCCACAGATACGCAGTATTTT

D gene: NA
V gene: TRBV15
J gene: TRBJ1-1
clone size: NA
CDR3 protein: CATSRDKLLEAFF
CDR3 DNA: TGTGCCACCAGCAGAGATAAACTATTAGAAGCTTTCTTT

D gene: NA
V gene: TRBV6-6
J gene: TRBJ1-2
clone size: NA
CDR3 protein: CASSYSPAGYYGYTF
CDR3 DNA: TGTGCCAGCAGTTACTCGCCTGCGGGCTACTATGGCTACACCTTC

D gene: NA
V gene: TRBV5-4
J gene: TRBJ1-2
clone size: NA
CDR3 protein: CASSLDPLRQPGYTF
CDR3 DNA: TGTGCCAGCAGCTTGGATCCGCTCCGGCAGCCTGGCTACACCTTC

D gene: NA
V gene: TRBV24-1
J gene: TRBJ1-1
clone size: NA
CDR3 protein: CATSDTVNTEAFF
CDR3 DNA: TGTGCCACCAGTGATACCGTGAACACTGAAGCTTTCTTT

D gene: TRBD1
V gene: TRBV28
J gene: TRBJ2-2
clone size: NA
CDR3 protein: CASRGDRRVGELFF
CDR3 DNA: TGTGCCAGCAGAGGGGACAGGAGGGTCGGGGAGCTGTTTTTT

D gene: NA
V gene: TRBV7-8
J gene: TRBJ2-7
clone size: NA
CDR3 protein: CASSLEGISYEQYF
CDR3 DNA: TGTGCCAGCAGCTTAGAGGGCATCTCCTACGAGCAGTACTTC

D gene: NA
V gene: TRBV9
J gene: TRBJ1-6
clone size: NA
CDR3 protein: CASSVGGSPLHF
CDR3 DNA: TGTGCCAGCAGCGTAGGAGGATCACCCCTCCACTTT

D gene: TRBD1
V gene: TRBV20-1
J gene: TRBJ2-5
clone size: NA
CDR3 protein: CSARGNSGTGHLYF
CDR3 DNA: TGCAGTGCTAGAGGGAACTCCGGGACAGGACACCTTTACTTC

D gene: TRBD1
V gene: TRBV27
J gene: TRBJ1-2
clone size: NA
CDR3 protein: CASTLTGGVGYGYTF
CDR3 DNA: TGTGCCAGCACCCTAACAGGGGGCGTGGGCTATGGCTACACCTTC

D gene: TRBD1
V gene: TRBV5-6
J gene: TRBJ1-3
clone size: NA
CDR3 protein: CASSQGQASGNTIYF
CDR3 DNA: TGTGCCAGCAGCCAGGGACAGGCCTCTGGAAACACCATATATTTT

D gene: TRBD1
V gene: TRBV2
J gene: TRBJ1-1
clone size: NA
CDR3 protein: CASSERAGGRNTEAFF
CDR3 DNA: TGTGCCAGCAGTGAAAGGGCAGGGGGCCGGAACACTGAAGCTTTCTTC

D gene: TRBD1
V gene: TRBV2
J gene: TRBJ1-1
clone size: NA
CDR3 protein: CASMGTGKRAFF
CDR3 DNA: TGTGCCAGCATGGGGACAGGAAAACGGGCTTTCTTT

D gene: TRBD1
V gene: TRBV20-1
J gene: TRBJ2-5
clone size: few
CDR3 protein: CSARDRKNTWETQYF
CDR3 DNA: TGCAGTGCGAGGGACAGAAAGAATACCTGGGAGACCCAGTACTTC

D gene: TRBD2
V gene: TRBV5-8
J gene: TRBJ2-1
clone size: few
CDR3 protein: CASSLEPSGSYNEQFF
CDR3 DNA: TGTGCCAGCAGCTTGGAGCCTAGCGGGTCCTACAATGAGCAGTTCTTC

D gene: NA
V gene: TRBV24-1
J gene: TRBJ1-5
clone size: NA
CDR3 protein: CATSVGFDNQPQHF
CDR3 DNA: TGTGCCACCAGTGTTGGGTTTGACAATCAGCCCCAGCATTTT